This TCR beta chain came from a study of T cells in Graves' hyperthyroidism and ophthalmopathy. Looking at the study overall: It was at initial diagnosis, before any treatment, that peripheral blood was collected.

The trim removed 7 bases at V and 0 bases at J, leaving 15 bases unmatched. The CDR3 extends over 19 amino acids. Study results and caveats: In the analysis, a 13 V-J model separated ophthalmopathy from stable hyperthyroidism. Median prediction lead before ophthalmopathy onset was roughly 6 months with the model.

This clonotype was seen ten or more times. Its specificity is unknown. Researchers amplified the TCR beta CDR3 regions from RNA transcripts. A first-round RT-PCR of the TCR CDR3 used the HTBI primer set. TCRdb fed the multiplex PCR reads into MiXCR, producing one record per CDR3 protein. The sample lists roughly 200,000 distinct CDR3 sequences; about a sixth were seen once. The sequence was obtained from a woman in her 50s with Graves' hyperthyroidism. Source material: blood. This rearrangement joins TRBV12-3 or TRBV12-4 to TRBJ2-2; 9 nucleotides agree with TRBD1. The CDR3 is CASTLGGTGRLSNTGELFF. In DNA form, the CDR3 reads TGTGCCAGCACCCTGGGGGGGACAGGGCGCCTCTCGAACACCGGGGAGCTGTTTTTT.